The clone carrying this T cell receptor (beta chain) was counted many times. This specimen comes from a study of regulatory T cells in long-lasting Graves disease. Libraries of TCR beta came from iRepertoire HTBI primers plus Arm-PCR of CDR3 regions. TCRdb called the multiplex PCR reads again in MiXCR, with one record for every CDR3 protein. This sample carries around 250,000 distinct CDR3 sequences, roughly 18% of them seen once, and the ten largest clones take about 20%. Time point denoted: newly diagnosed GD, antithyroid drugs for less than 3 months. The TCR library was made from RNA extracted from PBMCs. The CDR3 extends over 20 amino acids. J lost 0 bases, V lost 2 bases, and 11 bases had no gene match. Germline lookup yields CDR1 SGHVS and CDR2 FQNEAQ.

The source material was peripheral blood mononuclear cells (PBMCs), sampled at new diagnosis, from a patient treated with antithyroid drugs. This receptor was taken from a female donor with Graves disease. The chain has TRBV7-8 and TRBJ2-1; 12 positions agree with TRBD2. This chain's CDR3 is CASSLNSGTSGSSSYNEQFF. The CDR3 bases are TGTGCCAGCAGCTTAAATTCCGGGACTAGCGGGTCCAGCTCCTACAATGAGCAGTTCTTC.